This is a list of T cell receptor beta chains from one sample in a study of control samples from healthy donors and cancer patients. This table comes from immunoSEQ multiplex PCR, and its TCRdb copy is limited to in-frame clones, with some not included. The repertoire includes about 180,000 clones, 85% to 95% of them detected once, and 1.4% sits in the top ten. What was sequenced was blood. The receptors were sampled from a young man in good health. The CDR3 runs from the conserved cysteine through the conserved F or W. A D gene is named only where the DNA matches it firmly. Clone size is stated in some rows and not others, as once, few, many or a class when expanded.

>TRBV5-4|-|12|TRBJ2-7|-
CASSLGGYEQYF
TGTGCCAGCAGCTTAGGCGGATACGAGCAGTACTTC
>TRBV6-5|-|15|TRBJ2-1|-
CASSYPGVSYNEQFF
TGTGCCAGCAGTTACCCGGGAGTCTCCTACAATGAGCAGTTCTTC
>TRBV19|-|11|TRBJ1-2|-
CASSTGYGYTF
TGTGCCAGTAGTACAGGGTACGGCTACACCTTC
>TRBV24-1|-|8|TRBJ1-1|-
CAPSRAFF
TGTGCCCCCTCGAGGGCTTTCTTT
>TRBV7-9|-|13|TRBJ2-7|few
CASSPGISYEQYF
TGTGCCAGCAGCCCCGGGATTTCCTACGAGCAGTACTTC
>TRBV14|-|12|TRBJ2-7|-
CASSQTQYEQYF
TGTGCCAGCAGCCAAACCCAATACGAGCAGTACTTC
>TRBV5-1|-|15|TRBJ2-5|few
CASSLVVGLQETQYF
TGCGCCAGCAGCTTGGTCGTGGGCCTCCAAGAGACCCAGTACTTC
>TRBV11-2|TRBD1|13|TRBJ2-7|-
CASRPTGYHEQYF
TGTGCCAGCAGACCGACAGGGTACCACGAGCAGTACTTC
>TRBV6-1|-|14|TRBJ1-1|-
CASSDRGTVTEAFF
TGTGCCAGCAGTGACAGGGGCACGGTCACTGAAGCTTTCTTT
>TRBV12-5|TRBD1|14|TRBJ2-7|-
CASERQGVTYEQYF
TGTGCTAGTGAAAGACAGGGTGTGACCTACGAGCAGTACTTC
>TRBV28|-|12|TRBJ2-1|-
CASSLWASRPFF
TGTGCCAGCAGTTTATGGGCCAGTAGACCGTTCTTC
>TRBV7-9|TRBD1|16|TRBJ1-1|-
CASSLGQGVGNTEAFF
TGTGCCAGCAGCTTAGGACAGGGAGTCGGTAACACTGAAGCTTTCTTT
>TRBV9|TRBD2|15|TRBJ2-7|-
CASSPGIAGVDEQYF
TGTGCCAGCAGCCCCGGGATAGCGGGAGTGGACGAGCAGTACTTC
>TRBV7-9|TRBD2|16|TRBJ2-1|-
CASSVGLAGAYNEQFF
TGTGCCAGCAGCGTCGGACTAGCGGGAGCCTACAATGAGCAGTTCTTC
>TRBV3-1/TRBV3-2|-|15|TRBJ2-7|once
CASSQGSGYSYEQYF
TGTGCCAGCAGCCAGGGGTCAGGTTACTCCTACGAGCAGTACTTC
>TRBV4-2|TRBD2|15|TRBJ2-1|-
CASSLWTSGSNEQFF
TGTGCCAGCAGCCTCTGGACTAGCGGGAGCAATGAGCAGTTCTTC
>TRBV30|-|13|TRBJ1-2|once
CAWRQGLDYGYTF
TGTGCCTGGAGACAGGGCCTAGACTATGGCTACACCTTC
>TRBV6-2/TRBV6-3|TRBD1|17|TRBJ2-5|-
CASSYSLDRGHPETQYF
TGTGCCAGCAGTTACTCCCTAGACAGGGGTCATCCAGAGACCCAGTACTTC
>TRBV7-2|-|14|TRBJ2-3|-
CASSLVASTDTQYF
TGTGCCAGCAGCTTAGTTGCAAGCACAGATACGCAGTATTTT